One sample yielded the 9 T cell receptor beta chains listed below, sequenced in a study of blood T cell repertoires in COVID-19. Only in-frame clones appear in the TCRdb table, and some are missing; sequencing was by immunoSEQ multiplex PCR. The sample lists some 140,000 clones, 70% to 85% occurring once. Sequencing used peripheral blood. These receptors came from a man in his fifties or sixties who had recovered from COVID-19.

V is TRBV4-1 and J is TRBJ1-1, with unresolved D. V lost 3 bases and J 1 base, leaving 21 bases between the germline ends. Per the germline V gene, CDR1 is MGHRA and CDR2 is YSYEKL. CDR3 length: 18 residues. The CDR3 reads CASSHPFGRGLKNTEAFF. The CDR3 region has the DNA TGCGCCAGCAGCCATCCGTTCGGACGGGGTCTAAAGAACACTGAAGCTTTCTTT.

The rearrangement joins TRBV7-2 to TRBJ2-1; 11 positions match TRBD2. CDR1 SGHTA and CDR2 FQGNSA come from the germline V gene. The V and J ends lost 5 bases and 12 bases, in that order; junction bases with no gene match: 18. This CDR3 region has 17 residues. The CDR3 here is CASSQLPLAGGTIRQFF. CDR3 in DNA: TGTGCCAGCAGCCAACTACCTCTAGCGGGAGGTACTATCCGGCAGTTCTTC.

In nucleotides, the CDR3 is TGTGCCAGCAGCGAGGACAGGACCGGGGAGCTGTTTTTT. As protein: CASSEDRTGELFF. The chain employs TRBV5-4 and TRBJ2-2; 7 positions match TRBD1. Germline CDR1 is SGHNT and CDR2 is YYREEE (reference sequence). J lost 5 bases, V lost 4 bases, and 2 bases had no gene match. This CDR3 spans 13 amino acids.

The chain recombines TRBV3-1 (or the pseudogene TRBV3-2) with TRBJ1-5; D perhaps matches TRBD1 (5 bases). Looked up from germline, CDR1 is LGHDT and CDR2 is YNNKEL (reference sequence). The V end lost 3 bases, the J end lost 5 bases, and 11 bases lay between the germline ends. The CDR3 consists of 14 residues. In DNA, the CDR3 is TGTGCCAGCAGCCAGGCAGGACATCATCAGCCCCAGCATTTT. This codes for CASSQAGHHQPQHF.

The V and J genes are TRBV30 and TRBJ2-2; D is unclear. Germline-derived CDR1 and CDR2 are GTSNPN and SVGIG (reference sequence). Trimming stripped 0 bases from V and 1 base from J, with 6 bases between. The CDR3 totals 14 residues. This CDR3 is CAWSVRQNTGELFF. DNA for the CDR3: TGTGCCTGGAGTGTACGACAGAACACCGGGGAGCTGTTTTTT.

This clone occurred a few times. The CDR3 sequence is CASRYTRGLAGAPAHEQYF. The CDR3 coding sequence is TGTGCCAGCAGATACACTCGGGGACTAGCGGGGGCCCCCGCTCACGAGCAGTACTTC. The genes are TRBV6-2 or TRBV6-3 and TRBJ2-7, with 14 nucleotides matching TRBD2. This CDR3 is built from 19 residues. V lost 6 bases and J lost 5; bases outside the gene matches: 18. Germline values: CDR1 MNHEY, CDR2 SVGEGT.

CDR3 in amino acids: CASSLGQGGNTGELFF. In nucleotides, the CDR3 is TGTGCCAGCAGCTTAGGACAGGGAGGGAACACCGGGGAGCTGTTTTTT. V usage is TRBV7-9 and J usage is TRBJ2-2; possibly TRBD1 for D (7 bases). This CDR3 is built from 16 residues. V was trimmed by 1 base and J by 1 base, leaving 10 bases between them. Germline CDR1 and CDR2: SEHNR and FQNEAQ (reference sequence). Drawing the rest from reference TRBV7-9 and TRBJ2-2, the complete variable domain is DTGVSQNPRHKITKRGQNVTFRCDPISEHNRLYWYRQTLGQGPEFLTYFQNEAQLEKSRLLSDRFSAERPKGSFSTLEIQRTEQGDSAMYLCASSLGQGGNTGELFFGEGSRLTVL.

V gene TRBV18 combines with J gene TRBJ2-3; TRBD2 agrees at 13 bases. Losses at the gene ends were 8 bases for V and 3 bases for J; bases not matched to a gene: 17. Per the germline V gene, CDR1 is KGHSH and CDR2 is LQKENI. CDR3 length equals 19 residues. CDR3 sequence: CASRGLAGVRNRGTDTQYF. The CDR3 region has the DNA TGTGCCAGCCGTGGACTAGCGGGAGTCCGTAACAGGGGGACAGATACGCAGTATTTT. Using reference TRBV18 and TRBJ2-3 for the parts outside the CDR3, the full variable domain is NAGVMQNPRHLVRRRGQEARLRCSPMKGHSHVYWYRQLPEEGLKFMVYLQKENIIDESGMPKERFSAEFPKEGPSILRIQQVVRGDSAAYFCASRGLAGVRNRGTDTQYFGPGTRLTVL.

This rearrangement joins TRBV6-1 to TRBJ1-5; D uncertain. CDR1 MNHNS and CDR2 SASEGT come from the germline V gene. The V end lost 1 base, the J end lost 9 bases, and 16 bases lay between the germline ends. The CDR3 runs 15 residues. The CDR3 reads CASSEGSVSIGPQHF. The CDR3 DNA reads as TGTGCCAGCAGTGAAGGGTCTGTAAGCATTGGGCCCCAGCATTTT.